Below are 32 T cell receptor beta chains sequenced from a single sample in a study of cytomegalovirus exposure and HLA in healthy donors (dated by TCRdb to between 2016 and 2019). Library method: the immunoSEQ multiplex PCR assay. For the multiplex PCR, a mixture combining 60 forward primers for TCR Vbeta segments and 13 reverse primers for TCR Jbeta segments was used. TCRdb re-hosts the immuneACCESS table, in-frame sequences only. Its copies lack some clones; in the studies checked, an unresolved V gene accounts for under half of them, and the cause for the rest is not known. Within this sample are nearly 110,000 clones, with 65% to 85% of them counted one time only. About 2.5% of the sample goes to the ten largest clones. Sample: PBMCs. These receptors were collected from a man younger than 35 in good health and CMV-seronegative.

The gene calls are TRBV27 and TRBJ1-1, with a tentative D call TRBD1 (5 bases). The germline CDR1 and CDR2 sequences are MNHEY and SMNVEV (reference sequence). Trimming pared 3 bases from V and 3 bases from J, leaving 14 bases between. The CDR3 runs 15 residues. CDR3 amino acids: CASSFVQGSDTEAFF. The CDR3 DNA is TGTGCCAGCAGTTTCGTTCAGGGAAGTGACACTGAAGCTTTCTTT.

The chain combines TRBV6-5 with TRBJ2-7; 11 nucleotides match TRBD2. The length of the CDR3 is 15 residues. V shed 6 bases and J 2 bases; nucleotides not matched to a gene: 6. Germline V CDR1 and CDR2: MNHEY, SVGAGI. The CDR3 loop is CASSATSGGTYEQYF. CDR3 bases: TGTGCCAGCAGCGCAACTAGCGGGGGAACCTACGAGCAGTACTTC.

This rearrangement joins TRBV5-8 to TRBJ1-5; maybe TRBD1 (6 bases). The V and J ends lost 6 bases and 7 bases respectively, with 17 bases between them. This CDR3 is built from 14 residues. Per germline, CDR1 SGHTS and CDR2 YDEGEE. The CDR3 protein is CASINYRENQPQHF. CDR3 in DNA: TGTGCCAGCATCAACTACAGGGAAAACCAGCCCCAGCATTTT.

The chain links TRBV6-5 to TRBJ1-1; D unclear. The CDR3 sequence is 11 residues long. Germline V gives CDR1 MNHEY, CDR2 SVGAGI. V shed 6 bases and J shed 5 bases, with 7 bases lying between them. The CDR3 region is CASRAGTEAFF. DNA for the CDR3: TGTGCCAGCAGGGCCGGGACTGAAGCTTTCTTT.

V and J are TRBV7-2 and TRBJ2-1; TRBD2 aligns across 8 bases. The ends lost 2 bases at V and 9 bases at J; junction bases unmatched: 9. Germline assignment: CDR1 SGHTA and CDR2 FQGNSA. This CDR3 is 15 amino acids long. CDR3 sequence reads: CASSLPPGGGREQFF. CDR3 nucleotide sequence: TGTGCCAGCAGCTTACCTCCCGGGGGGGGTCGTGAGCAGTTCTTC.

The chain couples TRBV7-9 to TRBJ2-7, with TRBD1 matching over 10 bases. This CDR3 has 16 amino acids. Per germline, CDR1 SEHNR and CDR2 FQNEAQ (reference sequence). J was trimmed by 1 base and V by 5 bases; bases with no gene match: 8. CDR3: CASSPQTGGLSYEQYF. Written as DNA, the CDR3 is TGTGCCAGCAGCCCCCAGACAGGGGGCCTTTCCTACGAGCAGTACTTC.

The rearrangement links TRBV27 to TRBJ2-3; TRBD1 matches 9 bases. J lost 4 bases, V lost 5 bases, and 1 base had no gene match. CDR1 is MNHEY and CDR2 is SMNVEV in the germline V gene (reference sequence). CDR3 length equals 13 residues. In DNA, the CDR3 is TGTGCCAGCAGTCGACAGGGGGCAGATACGCAGTATTTT. This sequence encodes CASSRQGADTQYF.

Turning to this clone: A read error may account for a junction end that differs from germline. This sequence joins TRBV7-9 and TRBJ1-2; perhaps TRBD1 as D (6 bases). This CDR3 region has 15 residues. Per germline, CDR1 SEHNR and CDR2 FQNEAQ (reference sequence). The CDR3 loop reads CSSSHPTGTVYGYTF. The CDR3 DNA reads as TGTTCCAGCAGCCACCCTACAGGGACCGTCTATGGCTACACCTTC.

The V call is TRBV5-4, the J call TRBJ2-1; weak D call: TRBD2 (5 bases). The CDR3 has 15 residues. V lost 0 bases and J 0 bases, leaving 7 bases between the germline ends. CDR1 is SGHNT, CDR2 YYREEE, per germline (reference sequence). CDR3 in DNA: TGTGCCAGCAGCTTGGGAGGGAGCTCCTACAATGAGCAGTTCTTC. Residues: CASSLGGSSYNEQFF.

This clone has only a few counts. V gene TRBV6-6 combines with J gene TRBJ1-2; 9 bases match TRBD1. Germline-derived CDR1 and CDR2 are MNHNY and SVGAGI (reference sequence). J gave up 6 bases and V 2 bases, and 7 bases lay outside the gene matches. The CDR3 runs 15 residues. Here the CDR3 reads CASSYVRTGDDGYTF. In DNA, the CDR3 is TGTGCCAGCAGTTACGTGCGGACAGGGGATGATGGCTACACCTTC.

The chain joins TRBV5-6 to TRBJ2-5; 9 nucleotides match TRBD2. Germline CDR1 is SGHDT and CDR2 is YYEEEE. This CDR3 contains 16 residues. Losses at the gene ends were 4 bases for V and 2 bases for J; bases not matched to a gene: 9. The CDR3 loop reads CASSRPPTSGQETQYF. As DNA, the CDR3 is TGTGCCAGCAGCCGCCCCCCGACTAGCGGTCAAGAGACCCAGTACTTC.

This clone turned up a few times. The genes are TRBV14 and TRBJ1-2, with D possibly matching TRBD1 (5 bases). The V end was cut by 1 base, the J end by 7 bases, with 13 bases between. This CDR3 is 14 amino acids long. CDR1 is SGHDN, CDR2 FVKESK, per germline. CDR3 residues: CASSQGQPRGGYTF. For the CDR3, the DNA is TGTGCCAGCAGCCAAGGACAGCCCCGCGGTGGCTACACCTTC.

The CDR3 loop reads CASGLDRGALNEQFF. The CDR3 nucleotides read TGTGCTAGTGGTTTGGACAGGGGCGCTTTGAATGAGCAGTTCTTC. V usage is TRBV12-5 and J usage is TRBJ2-1, with 7 bases aligning to TRBD1. With 1 base clipped from V and 7 bases from J, the junction kept 7 bases outside the gene matches. This CDR3 comprises 15 residues. Germline-derived CDR1 and CDR2 are LGHNT and FRNRAP. Full variable domain (remainder filled in from reference TRBV12-5 and TRBJ2-1): DARVTQTPRHKVTEMGQEVTMRCQPILGHNTVFWYRQTMMQGLELLAYFRNRAPLDDSGMPKDRFSAEMPDATLATLKIQPSEPRDSAVYFCASGLDRGALNEQFFGPGTRLTVL.

The J gene is TRBJ1-5, the V gene TRBV28; D may be TRBD1 (6 bases). The CDR3 sequence is 14 residues long. Per germline, CDR1 MDHEN and CDR2 SYDVKM. Trimming took off 5 bases at V and 5 bases at J, with 13 bases between the two ends. The CDR3 loop reads CASSPSTGYQPQHF. CDR3 sequence (DNA): TGTGCCAGCAGTCCATCGACAGGATATCAGCCCCAGCATTTT. Looking up the rest from reference TRBV28 and TRBJ1-5 gives the full variable domain: DVKVTQSSRYLVKRTGEKVFLECVQDMDHENMFWYRQDPGLGLRLIYFSYDVKMKEKGDIPEGYSVSREKKERFSLILESASTNQTSMYLCASSPSTGYQPQHFGDGTRLSIL.

The genes are TRBV28 and TRBJ1-4; D remains unclear. This CDR3 comprises 13 residues. V dropped 7 bases and J dropped 7 bases, with 13 bases sitting between them. Germline CDR1 MDHEN, CDR2 SYDVKM. CDR3 residues: CASTTPRGEKLFF. CDR3 coding DNA: TGTGCCAGCACAACCCCCCGAGGTGAAAAACTGTTTTTT.

The chain joins TRBV5-1 to TRBJ2-1; TRBD1 aligns across 7 bases. The germline V gene has CDR1 SGHRS and CDR2 YFSETQ. The trim removed 4 bases at V and 4 bases at J, leaving 11 bases unmatched. The CDR3 covers 16 residues. CDR3 nucleotides: TGCGCCAGCAGCCCGATGACAGGGATAGTATACAATGAGCAGTTCTTC. Translated, it gives CASSPMTGIVYNEQFF.

V is TRBV7-9 and J is TRBJ2-1, with a tentative D call TRBD1 (5 bases). CDR1 is SEHNR, CDR2 FQNEAQ, per germline (reference sequence). Trimming left V 7 bases short and J 9 bases short, with 13 bases between. There are 12 residues in the CDR3. CDR3 bases: TGTGCCAGCATGACAGAGTCTGGTGAGCAGTTCTTC. This codes for CASMTESGEQFF.

The rearrangement joins TRBV2 to TRBJ1-5; the D is unclear. Looked up from germline, CDR1 is SNHLY and CDR2 is FYNNEI. Trimming removed 8 bases at V and 0 bases at J, with 14 bases between. The CDR3 contains 15 residues. CDR3 sequence: CASREQTLSNQPQHF. The CDR3 DNA is TGTGCCAGCCGGGAACAGACCCTTAGCAATCAGCCCCAGCATTTT.

The gene calls are TRBV7-5 and TRBJ1-2. TRBV7-5 is a pseudogene. This CDR3 region has 17 residues. CDR3 sequence: CVRSLVLYGGLDYGYTF. Written as DNA, the CDR3 is TGTGTCAGAAGCTTAGTACTTTATGGGGGGTTAGACTATGGCTACACCTTC.

This rearrangement joins TRBV13 to TRBJ2-1; maybe TRBD2 (7 bases). The ends were cut back, 5 bases at V and 0 bases at J, with 17 bases in the middle. In germline, CDR1 is PRHDT, CDR2 FYEKMQ (reference sequence). The CDR3 covers 17 residues. The CDR3 sequence: CASSPAGAAGSYNEQFF. DNA for the CDR3: TGTGCCAGCAGCCCCGCGGGGGCGGCGGGCTCCTACAATGAGCAGTTCTTC.

This chain joins TRBV13 and TRBJ1-2; no definite D call. The CDR3 totals 13 residues. In germline, CDR1 is PRHDT, CDR2 FYEKMQ (reference sequence). Trimming removed 5 bases at V and 6 bases at J, with 13 bases between. The CDR3 sequence is CASSLAARDGYTF. The CDR3 DNA reads as TGTGCCAGCAGCCTGGCGGCGAGGGATGGCTACACCTTC.

This clone appeared a single time. Here the CDR3 DNA reads TGTGCCAGCAGCTTAGGCCCTAGCGGGGGGCAAGATACGCAGTATTTT. This encodes CASSLGPSGGQDTQYF. The V gene is TRBV7-2, the J gene TRBJ2-3; 11 bases match TRBD2. The trim removed 1 base at V and 5 bases at J, leaving 5 bases unmatched. The length of the CDR3 is 16 residues. Germline V gene sequence: CDR1 SGHTA, CDR2 FQGNSA. Supplemented by reference TRBV7-2 and TRBJ2-3, the full variable domain reads GAGVSQSPSNKVTEKGKDVELRCDPISGHTALYWYRQSLGQGLEFLIYFQGNSAPDKSGLPSDRFSAERTGGSVSTLTIQRTQQEDSAVYLCASSLGPSGGQDTQYFGPGTRLTVL.

The rearrangement joins TRBV6-4 to TRBJ2-3; 10 bases fit TRBD2. The ends lost 5 bases at V and 4 bases at J; junction bases unmatched: 6. Germline V gives CDR1 MRHNA, CDR2 SNTAGT. CDR3 size: 15 residues. The CDR3 nucleotides are TGTGCCAGCAGTAAAGCGGGGGGGCCCCCAGATACGCAGTATTTT. Amino acids: CASSKAGGPPDTQYF.

This clone was observed a handful of times. CDR3 DNA: TGCAGCATGGGTTTGTGGGCAAGCGGGGGGCCCAGCACAGATACGCAGTATTTT. The encoded protein is CSMGLWASGGPSTDTQYF. The rearrangement joins TRBV29-1 to TRBJ2-3; TRBD2 matches at 9 bases. The CDR3 runs 18 residues. Germline loops: CDR1 SQVTM, CDR2 ANQGSEA. V shed 8 bases and J 0 bases; nucleotides not matched to a gene: 18.

The J gene is TRBJ2-4, the V gene TRBV5-4, with TRBD2 matching over 13 bases. The V segment lost 0 bases and the J segment 16 bases; nucleotides outside the gene matches: 7. Germline CDR1 and CDR2: SGHNT and YYREEE (reference sequence). This CDR3 region has 14 residues. The DNA for the CDR3 is TGTGCCAGCAGCTTGGAACTAGCGGGGGGGCGTCGCTACTTC. Its protein is CASSLELAGGRRYF.

This CDR3 is CASSQQGRGYTF. The CDR3 DNA follows: TGTGCCAGCTCCCAACAGGGTCGTGGCTACACCTTC. The chain carries TRBV18 and TRBJ1-2; possibly TRBD1 for D (6 bases). Germline V gene data show CDR1 as KGHSH and CDR2 as LQKENI. The ends were cut back, 6 bases at V and 7 bases at J, with 12 bases in the middle. The CDR3 extends over 12 amino acids.

This clone was detected only once. V and J are TRBV6-6 and TRBJ2-3; weak D call: TRBD1 (5 bases). This CDR3 has 14 amino acids. With 8 bases removed from V and 4 bases from J, the gap between germline ends came to 16 bases. CDR1 and CDR2 (germline): MNHNY, SVGAGI (reference sequence). This CDR3 reads CASVGGHIADTQYF. The CDR3 DNA is TGTGCCAGCGTTGGCGGACATATAGCAGATACGCAGTATTTT.

CDR3 protein: CASSLWRGEQYF. Written as DNA, the CDR3 is TGTGCCAGCAGTTTATGGCGGGGCGAGCAGTACTTC. The gene calls are TRBV27 and TRBJ2-5; D possibly corresponds to TRBD2 (6 bases). The J call may be incorrect, as the DNA end agrees better with TRBJ2-7. The germline V gene has CDR1 MNHEY and CDR2 SMNVEV (reference sequence). There are 12 residues in the CDR3.

The V call is TRBV9, the J call TRBJ2-3; 7 positions agree with TRBD2. Germline trimming cut 2 bases from V and 2 bases from J; bases unmatched to any gene: 5. The CDR3 is 15 residues long. Per germline, CDR1 SGDLS and CDR2 YYNGEE. This CDR3 is CASSVGTTYTDTQYF. CDR3 in DNA: TGTGCCAGCAGCGTGGGGACTACATACACAGATACGCAGTATTTT. Based on the CDR3 plus reference TRBV9 and TRBJ2-3, the full variable domain is DSGVTQTPKHLITATGQRVTLRCSPRSGDLSVYWYQQSLDQGLQFLIQYYNGEERAKGNILERFSAQQFPDLHSELNLSSLELGDSALYFCASSVGTTYTDTQYFGPGTRLTVL.

The V call is TRBV5-5, the J call TRBJ1-5; D gene uncertain. The ends were cut back, 4 bases at V and 9 bases at J, with 11 bases in the middle. Germline V gives CDR1 SGHKS, CDR2 YYEKEE (reference sequence). The CDR3 loop spans 12 amino acids. CDR3 DNA sequence: TGTGCCAGCAGCAATGGCTGGTTGCCCCAGCATTTT. Its translation: CASSNGWLPQHF.

The CDR3 DNA is TGCGCCAGCATGAGGGTAGCGGGGGTGAAGACCCAGTACTTC. This translates into CASMRVAGVKTQYF. The chain recombines TRBV4-1 with TRBJ2-5, with 9 positions matching TRBD2. V trimming: 7 bases; J trimming: 6 bases; junction bases outside the gene matches: 9. Germline V lookup: CDR1 MGHRA, CDR2 YSYEKL. The length of the CDR3 is 14 residues.

This clone was seen more than once but under ten times. The rearrangement links TRBV13 to TRBJ1-6, with D tentatively TRBD1 (6 bases). Germline lookup yields CDR1 PRHDT and CDR2 FYEKMQ (reference sequence). V was trimmed by 5 bases and J by 7 bases, leaving 9 bases between them. CDR3 length equals 13 residues. This chain's CDR3 is CASSQTGNSPLHF. For the CDR3, the DNA is TGTGCCAGCAGCCAAACAGGGAATTCACCCCTCCACTTT. The whole variable domain, remainder taken from reference TRBV13 and TRBJ1-6, is AAGVIQSPRHLIKEKRETATLKCYPIPRHDTVYWYQQGPGQDPQFLISFYEKMQSDKGSIPDRFSAQQFSDYHSELNMSSLELGDSALYFCASSQTGNSPLHFGNGTRLTVT.